Below, 21 T cell receptor beta chains from the same sample are listed, as sequenced in a study of cytomegalovirus exposure and HLA in healthy donors. Amplification used 60 Vbeta primers and 13 Jbeta primers. Here immunoSEQ multiplex PCR was the method, and the copy in TCRdb shows in-frame clones only, minus some. The data contain approximately 220,000 clones, 60% to 80% of them seen just once; the ten biggest clones take up approximately 1.8%. What was sequenced was PBMCs. Receptors originate from a male donor in good health and CMV-seronegative.

J is TRBJ2-1 and V is TRBV5-1; D is possibly TRBD2 (6 bases). The germline V gene has CDR1 SGHRS and CDR2 YFSETQ. The CDR3 extends over 17 amino acids. V was trimmed by 0 bases and J by 0 bases, leaving 13 bases between them. The CDR3 loop reads CASSLVSGGASYNEQFF. The CDR3, as DNA: TGCGCCAGCAGCTTGGTCTCCGGGGGTGCCTCCTACAATGAGCAGTTCTTC. Variable domain in full (rest from reference TRBV5-1 and TRBJ2-1): KAGVTQTPRYLIKTRGQQVTLSCSPISGHRSVSWYQQTPGQGLQFLFEYFSETQRNKGNFPGRFSGRQFSNSRSEMNVSTLELGDSALYLCASSLVSGGASYNEQFFGPGTRLTVL.

The table lists this clone with a few counts. The gene calls are TRBV11-1 and TRBJ2-7; D unresolved. The CDR3 has 15 amino acids. Trimming shortened V by 3 bases and J by 5 bases, and 17 bases separated the two germline ends. Germline lookup yields CDR1 SGHAT and CDR2 FQDESV (reference sequence). The CDR3 DNA is TGTGCCAGCAGCTTCCGGCCTAGTGCCCTTGACGAGCAGTACTTC. Its protein product is CASSFRPSALDEQYF.

This clone was observed a few times. The rearrangement joins TRBV11-2 to TRBJ2-3; possible D gene TRBD2, 6 bases. The ends were cut back, 4 bases at V and 5 bases at J, with 16 bases in the middle. The CDR3 runs 15 residues. The germline CDR1 and CDR2 sequences are SGHAT and FQNNGV. The CDR3 sequence: CASSSLEGVVDTQYF. CDR3 bases: TGTGCCAGCAGCTCCTTGGAGGGAGTTGTAGATACGCAGTATTTT.

The chain carries TRBV7-2 and TRBJ1-2; D is undetermined. CDR1 is SGHTA, CDR2 FQGNSA, per germline. This CDR3 is 14 amino acids long. The ends were cut back, 1 base at V and 7 bases at J, with 13 bases in the middle. Written as DNA, the CDR3 is TGTGCCAGCAGCTTAGTGGGAGCCCCCGGTGGCTACACCTTC. Translated: CASSLVGAPGGYTF. The variable domain in full, with the rest retrieved from reference TRBV7-2 and TRBJ1-2, is GAGVSQSPSNKVTEKGKDVELRCDPISGHTALYWYRQSLGQGLEFLIYFQGNSAPDKSGLPSDRFSAERTGGSVSTLTIQRTQQEDSAVYLCASSLVGAPGGYTFGSGTRLTVV.

This rearrangement joins TRBV29-1 to TRBJ1-2; 9 bases align to TRBD1. From germline, CDR1 is SQVTM and CDR2 ANQGSEA. CDR3 length equals 14 residues. Trimming removed 7 bases from V and 5 bases from J; junction bases left unmatched: 11. The chain's CDR3 is CSGFVPGQGYGYTF. The CDR3, as DNA: TGCAGCGGCTTCGTTCCGGGACAGGGATATGGCTACACCTTC.

V usage is TRBV2 and J usage is TRBJ2-5; 9 nucleotides align to TRBD2. The junction had 5 bases not matched to a gene; V was cut back by 9 bases and J by 3 bases. CDR3 length equals 13 residues. Germline V gives CDR1 SNHLY, CDR2 FYNNEI. CDR3 residues: CASEGTSKETQYF. The CDR3 DNA follows: TGTGCCAGTGAAGGGACTAGCAAAGAGACCCAGTACTTC.

In this sample, this clone turned up once. V and J are TRBV28 and TRBJ1-2; 7 bases match TRBD1. The CDR3 is made up of 15 amino acids. Trimming cost V 7 bases and J 5 bases; bases outside gene matches: 13. The germline CDR1 and CDR2 sequences are MDHEN and SYDVKM. The CDR3 region is CASNPLRGQEYGYTF. The CDR3 region has the DNA TGTGCCAGCAATCCCCTTAGGGGGCAGGAGTATGGCTACACCTTC.

The J gene is TRBJ2-5, the V gene TRBV7-9; 7 bases match TRBD1. Trimming took 3 bases from V and 4 from J; bases not matched to a gene: 2. Germline V gene data show CDR1 as SEHNR and CDR2 as FQNEAQ (reference sequence). This CDR3 comprises 13 residues. The CDR3 DNA reads TGTGCCAGCAGCTTCTCAGGGGGAGAGACCCAGTACTTC. Protein product: CASSFSGGETQYF.

The chain is built from TRBV27 and TRBJ1-2; 8 bases are shared with TRBD1. The CDR3 totals 14 residues. The ends lost 6 bases at V and 1 base at J; junction bases unmatched: 4. Germline values: CDR1 MNHEY, CDR2 SMNVEV (reference sequence). CDR3 bases: TGTGCCAGCAGGACAGGGGCCATTAACTATGGCTACACCTTC. Translating it yields CASRTGAINYGYTF.

The chain uses TRBV5-4 and TRBJ1-4; 7 bases align to TRBD1. Germline assignment: CDR1 SGHNT and CDR2 YYREEE (reference sequence). J lost 1 base, V lost 4 bases, and 4 bases had no gene match. CDR3 length equals 15 residues. The CDR3 DNA follows: TGTGCCAGCAGCACCGACAGGGAAACTAATGAAAAACTGTTTTTT. It translates to CASSTDRETNEKLFF.

In this sample, this clone turned up many times. The rearrangement links TRBV2 to TRBJ2-7; TRBD1 matches 8 bases. CDR3 length equals 14 residues. Germline V gives CDR1 SNHLY, CDR2 FYNNEI. The V segment lost 3 bases and the J segment 5 bases; nucleotides outside the gene matches: 6. This CDR3 reads CASSDDRGEDEQYF. CDR3 nucleotide sequence: TGTGCCAGCAGTGACGACAGGGGAGAAGACGAGCAGTACTTC.

The gene calls are TRBV28 and TRBJ1-1; possibly TRBD1 for D (6 bases). This CDR3 spans 14 amino acids. V was shortened by 5 bases and J by 1 base, with 11 bases between the two germline ends. The germline gives CDR1 MDHEN, CDR2 SYDVKM. DNA for the CDR3: TGTGCCAGCAGTGAACAACAGGGGAACACTGAAGCTTTCTTT. Its protein product is CASSEQQGNTEAFF.

Only a few counts were recorded for this clone. The V call is TRBV7-9, the J call TRBJ1-2; TRBD1 matches 7 bases. V lost 5 bases, J lost 2 bases, and 8 bases stayed unmatched. Per the germline V gene, CDR1 is SEHNR and CDR2 is FQNEAQ (reference sequence). The CDR3 has 15 residues. The CDR3 region is CASSPGDSRNYGYTF. CDR3 DNA sequence: TGTGCCAGCAGCCCGGGGGACAGCAGAAACTATGGCTACACCTTC.

V and J are TRBV7-3 and TRBJ2-5, with a possible D match to TRBD2 (5 bases). The CDR3 consists of 14 residues. The germline gives CDR1 SGHTA, CDR2 FQGTGA. V gave up 2 bases and J gave up 5 bases, with 12 bases separating them. This chain's CDR3 is CASSLGLDPETQYF. The CDR3 coding sequence is TGTGCCAGCAGCTTAGGACTGGACCCGGAGACCCAGTACTTC.

V gene TRBV28 combines with J gene TRBJ2-3; 10 bases fit TRBD2. The CDR3 consists of 18 residues. CDR1 is MDHEN, CDR2 SYDVKM, per germline. The V gene end was trimmed by 9 bases and the J gene end by 4 bases; junction bases not matched to a gene: 19. CDR3 sequence: CASRTSGPSFRPPDTQYF. CDR3 nucleotide sequence: TGTGCCAGTCGGACTAGCGGACCATCTTTTAGGCCCCCAGATACGCAGTATTTT.

The gene calls are TRBV27 and TRBJ1-2; 7 positions agree with TRBD1. CDR3 size: 15 residues. Germline lookup yields CDR1 MNHEY and CDR2 SMNVEV (reference sequence). The ends lost 4 bases at V and 2 bases at J; junction bases unmatched: 7. The CDR3 nucleotides read TGTGCCAGCAGTTCTGCCCGACAGGGCAACTATGGCTACACCTTC. This codes for CASSSARQGNYGYTF.

The gene calls are TRBV15 and TRBJ2-5; 11 bases are a match to TRBD1. This CDR3 is built from 16 residues. V was pared by 3 bases and J by 1 base, with 4 bases of the junction left unmatched. The germline CDR1 and CDR2 sequences are LNHNV and YYDKDF (reference sequence). The CDR3 DNA is TGTGCCACCAGCAGTGGAGGGACAGGGGGCCAAGAGACCCAGTACTTC. Amino acids: CATSSGGTGGQETQYF.

The chain links TRBV11-2 to TRBJ2-7; TRBD2 aligns across 10 bases. Losses at the gene ends were 4 bases for V and 6 bases for J; bases not matched to a gene: 6. This CDR3 spans 14 amino acids. Germline V gene data show CDR1 as SGHAT and CDR2 as FQNNGV. CDR3 sequence (DNA): TGTGCCAGCAGCTCCCTAGCGGGAGAAGGCGAGCAGTACTTC. This translates into CASSSLAGEGEQYF. The full variable domain, in which reference TRBV11-2 and TRBJ2-7 provide the parts outside the CDR3, is EAGVAQSPRYKIIEKRQSVAFWCNPISGHATLYWYQQILGQGPKLLIQFQNNGVVDDSQLPKDRFSAERLKGVDSTLKIQPAKLEDSAVYLCASSSLAGEGEQYFGPGTRLTVT.

This clone was found once. The J gene is TRBJ2-5, the V gene TRBV28, with 13 positions matching TRBD2. CDR3 size: 18 residues. Germline trimming cut 6 bases from V and 2 bases from J; bases unmatched to any gene: 12. Germline V CDR1 and CDR2: MDHEN, SYDVKM. The CDR3 sequence: CASSSGTSGTLRQETQYF. The CDR3 region has the DNA TGTGCCAGCAGCTCCGGGACTAGCGGGACCTTACGACAAGAGACCCAGTACTTC.

This clone appeared a single time. The chain recombines TRBV5-1 with TRBJ1-2; D possibly corresponds to TRBD1 (6 bases). CDR3 length equals 14 residues. V shed 6 bases and J shed 2 bases, with 14 bases lying between them. CDR1 and CDR2 (germline): SGHRS, YFSETQ. DNA for the CDR3: TGCGCCAGCACCGTGGGGGGGCCAAACTATGGCTACACCTTC. Translation: CASTVGGPNYGYTF.

This rearrangement joins TRBV19 to TRBJ2-2; the match to TRBD1 covers 8 bases. V lost 5 bases and J lost 0; bases outside the gene matches: 8. This CDR3 comprises 17 residues. Germline V gives CDR1 LNHDA, CDR2 SQIVND (reference sequence). The CDR3: CASSARPGGANTGELFF. DNA for the CDR3: TGTGCCAGTAGTGCTCGCCCAGGGGGCGCGAACACCGGGGAGCTGTTTTTT.